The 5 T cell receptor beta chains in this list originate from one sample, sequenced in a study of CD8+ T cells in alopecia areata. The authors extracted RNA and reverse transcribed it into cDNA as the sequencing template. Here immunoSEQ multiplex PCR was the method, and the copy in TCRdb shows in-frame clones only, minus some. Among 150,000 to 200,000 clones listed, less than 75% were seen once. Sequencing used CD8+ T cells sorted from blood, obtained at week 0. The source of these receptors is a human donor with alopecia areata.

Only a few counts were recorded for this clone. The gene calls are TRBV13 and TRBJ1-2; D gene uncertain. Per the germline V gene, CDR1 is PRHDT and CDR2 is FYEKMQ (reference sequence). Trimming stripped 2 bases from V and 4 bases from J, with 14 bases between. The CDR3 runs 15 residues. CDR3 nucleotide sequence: TGTGCCAGCAGCTTAAGGCAGGCCGAATTCTATGGCTACACCTTC. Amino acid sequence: CASSLRQAEFYGYTF.

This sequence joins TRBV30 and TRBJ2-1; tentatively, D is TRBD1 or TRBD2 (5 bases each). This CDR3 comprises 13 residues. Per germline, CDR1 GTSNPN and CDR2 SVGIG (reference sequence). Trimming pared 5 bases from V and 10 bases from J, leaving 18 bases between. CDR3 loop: CAWGPSGTGEQFF. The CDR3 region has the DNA TGTGCCTGGGGCCCCTCGGGGACGGGGGAGCAGTTCTTC.

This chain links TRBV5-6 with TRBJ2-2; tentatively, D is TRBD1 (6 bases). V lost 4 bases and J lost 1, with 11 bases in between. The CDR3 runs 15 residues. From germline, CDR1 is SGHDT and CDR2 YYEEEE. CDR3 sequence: CASSATGMNTGELFF. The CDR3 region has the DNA TGTGCCAGCAGCGCGACAGGAATGAACACCGGGGAGCTGTTTTTT.

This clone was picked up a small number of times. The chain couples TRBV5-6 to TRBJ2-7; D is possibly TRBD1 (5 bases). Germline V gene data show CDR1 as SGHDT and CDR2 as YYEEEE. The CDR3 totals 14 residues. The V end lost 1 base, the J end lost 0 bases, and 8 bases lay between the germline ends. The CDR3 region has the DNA TGTGCCAGCAGCTTGACAGGACCCTCCTACGAGCAGTACTTC. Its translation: CASSLTGPSYEQYF.

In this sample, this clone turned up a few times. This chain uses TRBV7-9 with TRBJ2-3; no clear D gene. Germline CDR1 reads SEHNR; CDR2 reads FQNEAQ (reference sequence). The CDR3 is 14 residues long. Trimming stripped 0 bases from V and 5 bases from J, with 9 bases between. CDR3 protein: CASSLAGLQDTQYF. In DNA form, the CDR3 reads TGTGCCAGCAGCTTAGCGGGTTTACAAGATACGCAGTATTTT.